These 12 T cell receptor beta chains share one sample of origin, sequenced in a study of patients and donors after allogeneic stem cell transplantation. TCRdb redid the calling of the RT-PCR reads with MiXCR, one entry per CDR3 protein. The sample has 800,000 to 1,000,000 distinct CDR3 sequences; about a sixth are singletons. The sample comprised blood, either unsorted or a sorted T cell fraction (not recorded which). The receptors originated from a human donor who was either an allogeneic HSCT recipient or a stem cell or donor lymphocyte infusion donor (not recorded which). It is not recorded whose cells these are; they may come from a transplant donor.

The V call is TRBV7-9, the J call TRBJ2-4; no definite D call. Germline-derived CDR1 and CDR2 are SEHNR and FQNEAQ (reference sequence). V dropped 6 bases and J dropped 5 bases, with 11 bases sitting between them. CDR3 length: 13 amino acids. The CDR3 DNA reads TGTGCCAGCAGGTTAATACGGGAAAACATTCAGTACTTC. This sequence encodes CASRLIRENIQYF.

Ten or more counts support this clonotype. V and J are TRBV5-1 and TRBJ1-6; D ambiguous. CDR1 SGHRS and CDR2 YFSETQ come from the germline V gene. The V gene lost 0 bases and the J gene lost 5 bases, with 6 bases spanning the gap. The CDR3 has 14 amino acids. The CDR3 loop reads CASSLATDNSPLHF. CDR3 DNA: TGCGCCAGCAGCTTGGCTACAGATAATTCACCCCTCCACTTT.

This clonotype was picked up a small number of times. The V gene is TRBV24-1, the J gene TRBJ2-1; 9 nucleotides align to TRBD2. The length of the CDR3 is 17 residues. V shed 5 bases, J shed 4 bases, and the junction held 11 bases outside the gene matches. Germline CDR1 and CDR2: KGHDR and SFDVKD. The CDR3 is CATSAPRGGRAYNEQFF. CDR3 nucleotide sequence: TGTGCCACCAGTGCCCCGAGGGGCGGGAGGGCTTACAATGAGCAGTTCTTC.

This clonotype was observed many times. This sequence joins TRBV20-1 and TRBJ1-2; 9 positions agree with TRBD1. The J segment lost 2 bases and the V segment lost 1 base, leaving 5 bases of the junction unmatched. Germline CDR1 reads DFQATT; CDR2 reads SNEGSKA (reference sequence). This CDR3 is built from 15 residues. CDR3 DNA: TGCAGTGCTAGAGGGCGGGGACAGGGAAACTATGGCTACACCTTC. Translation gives CSARGRGQGNYGYTF.

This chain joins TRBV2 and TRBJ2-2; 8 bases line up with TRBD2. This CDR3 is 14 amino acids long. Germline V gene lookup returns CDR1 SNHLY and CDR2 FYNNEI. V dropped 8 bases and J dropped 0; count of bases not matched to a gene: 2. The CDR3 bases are TGTGCCAGCCTGGGACTAGCGAACACCGGGGAGCTGTTTTTT. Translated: CASLGLANTGELFF. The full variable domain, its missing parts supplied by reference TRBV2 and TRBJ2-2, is EPEVTQTPSHQVTQMGQEVILRCVPISNHLYFYWYRQILGQKVEFLVSFYNNEISEKSEIFDDQFSVERPDGSNFTLKIRSTKLEDSAMYFCASLGLANTGELFFGEGSRLTVL.

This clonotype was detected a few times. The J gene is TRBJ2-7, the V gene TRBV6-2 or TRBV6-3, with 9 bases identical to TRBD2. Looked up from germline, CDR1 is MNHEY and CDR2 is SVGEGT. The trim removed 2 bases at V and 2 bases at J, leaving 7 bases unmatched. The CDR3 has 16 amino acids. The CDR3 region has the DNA TGTGCCAGCAGTTACGGAGCGGGGGGATCAACCTACGAGCAGTACTTC. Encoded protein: CASSYGAGGSTYEQYF.

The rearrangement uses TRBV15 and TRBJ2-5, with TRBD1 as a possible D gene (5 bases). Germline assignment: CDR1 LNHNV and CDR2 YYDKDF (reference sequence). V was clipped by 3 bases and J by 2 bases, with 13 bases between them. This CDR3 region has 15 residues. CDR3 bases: TGTGCCACCAGCAGGATAAGACAGCAACAAGAGACCCAGTACTTC. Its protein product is CATSRIRQQQETQYF.

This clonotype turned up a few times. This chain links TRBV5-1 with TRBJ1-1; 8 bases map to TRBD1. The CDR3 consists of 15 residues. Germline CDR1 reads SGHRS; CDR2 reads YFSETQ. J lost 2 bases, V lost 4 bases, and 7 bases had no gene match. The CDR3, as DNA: TGCGCCAGCAGCCCGCTGACAGGGGTAAACACTGAAGCTTTCTTT. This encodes CASSPLTGVNTEAFF.

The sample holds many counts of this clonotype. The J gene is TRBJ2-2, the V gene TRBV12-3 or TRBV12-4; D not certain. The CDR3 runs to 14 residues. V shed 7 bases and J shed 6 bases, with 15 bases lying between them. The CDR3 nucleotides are TGTGCCAGCACCACCGGCTTGGGTCCCGGGGAGCTGTTTTTT. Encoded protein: CASTTGLGPGELFF.

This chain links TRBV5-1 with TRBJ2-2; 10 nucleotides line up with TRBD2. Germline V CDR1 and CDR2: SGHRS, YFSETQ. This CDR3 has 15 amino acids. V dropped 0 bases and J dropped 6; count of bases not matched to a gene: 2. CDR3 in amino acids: CASSLELAGAGELFF. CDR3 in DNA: TGCGCCAGCAGCTTGGAGCTAGCGGGGGCCGGGGAGCTGTTTTTT.

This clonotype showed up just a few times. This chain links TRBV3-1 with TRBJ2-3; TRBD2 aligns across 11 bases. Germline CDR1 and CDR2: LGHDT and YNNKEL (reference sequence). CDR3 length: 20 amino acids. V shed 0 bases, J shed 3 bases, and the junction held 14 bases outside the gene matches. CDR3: CASSQEVGASGRKATDTQYF. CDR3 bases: TGTGCCAGCAGCCAAGAAGTTGGGGCTAGCGGGAGGAAGGCGACAGATACGCAGTATTTT.

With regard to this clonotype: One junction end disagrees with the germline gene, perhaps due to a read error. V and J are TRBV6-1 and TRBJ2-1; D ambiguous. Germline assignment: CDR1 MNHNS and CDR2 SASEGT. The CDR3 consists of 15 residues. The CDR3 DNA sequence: TGTGCCAGCAGTGAATCTCGAGGCTCCTTCAATGAGCAGTTCTTC. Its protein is CASSESRGSFNEQFF.